This T cell receptor beta chain comes out of a study of OX40 agonist ivuxolimab in advanced cancers. Study findings and constraints: CD8+ T cells (on average) carried more expanded clones than CD4+ T cells.

Points on this clone: Its antigen remains unidentified. Germline and junction disagree at one end, which may indicate a read error.

The data were produced by immunoSEQ multiplex PCR, yet TCRdb's version contains in-frame clones alone and is incomplete. The top ten hold around a sixth of the sample, which has about 20,000 clones, 86% seen once. The germline V gene encodes CDR1 SGHTA and CDR2 FQGNSA. The CDR3 contains 15 residues. The material was CD4+ or CD8+ T cells sorted from blood, obtained in a trial of the OX40 agonist ivuxolimab. The receptor was derived from an adult with an advanced solid tumor such as melanoma, head and neck, liver or kidney cancer. The rearrangement uses TRBV7-2 and TRBJ1-3, with D tentatively TRBD1 (5 bases). The CDR3 region has the DNA TGTGCCAGCAGCTTAGCGATGACAGCCGGAAGCACCATATATTTT. It codes for CASSLAMTAGSTIYF.